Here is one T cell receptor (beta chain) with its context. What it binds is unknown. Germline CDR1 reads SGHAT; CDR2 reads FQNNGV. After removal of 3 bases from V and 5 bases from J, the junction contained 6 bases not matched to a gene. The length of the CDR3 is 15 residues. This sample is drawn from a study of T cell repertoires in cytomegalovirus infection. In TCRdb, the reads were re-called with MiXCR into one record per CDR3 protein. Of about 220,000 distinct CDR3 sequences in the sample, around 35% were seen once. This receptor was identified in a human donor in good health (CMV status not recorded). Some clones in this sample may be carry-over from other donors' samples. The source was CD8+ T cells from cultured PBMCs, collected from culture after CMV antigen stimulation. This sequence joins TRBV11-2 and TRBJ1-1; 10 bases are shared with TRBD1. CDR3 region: CASSFDRGRGTEAFF. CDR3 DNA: TGTGCCAGCAGCTTTGACAGGGGGCGAGGGACTGAAGCTTTCTTT.